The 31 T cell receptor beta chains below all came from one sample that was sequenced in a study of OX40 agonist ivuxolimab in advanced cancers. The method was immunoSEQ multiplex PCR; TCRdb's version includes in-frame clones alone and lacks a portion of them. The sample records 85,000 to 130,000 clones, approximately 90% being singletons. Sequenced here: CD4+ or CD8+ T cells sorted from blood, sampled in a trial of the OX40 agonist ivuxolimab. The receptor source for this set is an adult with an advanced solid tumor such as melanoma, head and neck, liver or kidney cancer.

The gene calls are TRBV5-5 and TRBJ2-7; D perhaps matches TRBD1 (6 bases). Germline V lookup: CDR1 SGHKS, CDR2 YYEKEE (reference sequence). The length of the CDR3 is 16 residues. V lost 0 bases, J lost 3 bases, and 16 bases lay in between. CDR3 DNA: TGTGCCAGCAGCTTGGACTCGTACAGGGCTGGCTACGAGCAGTACTTC. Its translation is CASSLDSYRAGYEQYF.

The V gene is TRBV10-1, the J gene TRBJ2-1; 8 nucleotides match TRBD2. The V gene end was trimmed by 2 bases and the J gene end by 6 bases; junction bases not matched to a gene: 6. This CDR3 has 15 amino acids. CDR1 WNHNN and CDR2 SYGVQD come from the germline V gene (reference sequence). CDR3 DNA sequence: TGCGCCAGCAGTGAGGAAGCGGGAGAGATCAATGAGCAGTTCTTC. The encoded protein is CASSEEAGEINEQFF.

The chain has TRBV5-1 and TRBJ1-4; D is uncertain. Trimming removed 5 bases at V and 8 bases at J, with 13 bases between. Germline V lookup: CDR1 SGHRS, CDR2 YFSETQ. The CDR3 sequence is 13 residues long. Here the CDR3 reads CASRVAVDEKLFF. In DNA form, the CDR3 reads TGCGCCAGCAGGGTGGCGGTGGACGAAAAACTGTTTTTT.

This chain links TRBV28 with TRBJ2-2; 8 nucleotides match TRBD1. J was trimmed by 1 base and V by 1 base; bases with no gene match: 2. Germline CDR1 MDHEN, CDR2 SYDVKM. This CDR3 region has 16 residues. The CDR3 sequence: CASSLLTGGNTGELFF. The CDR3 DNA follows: TGTGCCAGCAGTTTATTAACAGGGGGGAACACCGGGGAGCTGTTTTTT.

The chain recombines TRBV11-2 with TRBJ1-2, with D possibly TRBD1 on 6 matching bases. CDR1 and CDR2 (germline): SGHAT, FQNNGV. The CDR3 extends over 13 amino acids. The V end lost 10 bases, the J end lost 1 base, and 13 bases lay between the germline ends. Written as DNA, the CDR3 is TGTGCCACCACGGGACAAATTAACTATGGCTACACCTTC. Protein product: CATTGQINYGYTF.

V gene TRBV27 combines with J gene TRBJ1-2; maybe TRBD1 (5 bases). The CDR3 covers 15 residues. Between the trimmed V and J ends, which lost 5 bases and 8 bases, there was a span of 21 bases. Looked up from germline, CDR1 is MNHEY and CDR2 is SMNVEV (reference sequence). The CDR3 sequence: CASSPRPGTAMGYTF. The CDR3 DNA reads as TGTGCCAGCAGTCCCAGACCCGGGACGGCTATGGGCTACACCTTC.

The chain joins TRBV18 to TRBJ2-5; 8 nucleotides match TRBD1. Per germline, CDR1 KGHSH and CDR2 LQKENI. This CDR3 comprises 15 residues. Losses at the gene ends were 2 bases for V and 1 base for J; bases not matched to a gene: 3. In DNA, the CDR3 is TGTGCCAGCTCACCAATGGACAGGGTCCAAGAGACCCAGTACTTC. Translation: CASSPMDRVQETQYF.

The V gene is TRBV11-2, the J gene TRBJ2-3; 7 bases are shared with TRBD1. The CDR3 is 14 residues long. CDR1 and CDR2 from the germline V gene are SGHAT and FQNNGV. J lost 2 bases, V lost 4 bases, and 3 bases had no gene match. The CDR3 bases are TGTGCCAGCAGCTGGGGACAGCACACAGATACGCAGTATTTT. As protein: CASSWGQHTDTQYF. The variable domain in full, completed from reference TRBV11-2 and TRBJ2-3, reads EAGVAQSPRYKIIEKRQSVAFWCNPISGHATLYWYQQILGQGPKLLIQFQNNGVVDDSQLPKDRFSAERLKGVDSTLKIQPAKLEDSAVYLCASSWGQHTDTQYFGPGTRLTVL.

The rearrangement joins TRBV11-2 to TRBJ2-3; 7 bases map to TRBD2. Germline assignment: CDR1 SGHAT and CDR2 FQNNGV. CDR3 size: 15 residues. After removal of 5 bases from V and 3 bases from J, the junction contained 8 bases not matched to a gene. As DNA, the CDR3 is TGTGCCAGCAGCGGGCGGTGGCGGGAGACAGATACGCAGTATTTT. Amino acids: CASSGRWRETDTQYF.

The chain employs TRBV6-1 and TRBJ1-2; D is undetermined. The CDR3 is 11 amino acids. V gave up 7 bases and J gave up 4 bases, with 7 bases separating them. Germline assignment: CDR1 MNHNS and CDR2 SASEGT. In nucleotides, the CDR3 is TGTGCCAGCACAGAGGGCTATGGCTACACCTTC. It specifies CASTEGYGYTF.

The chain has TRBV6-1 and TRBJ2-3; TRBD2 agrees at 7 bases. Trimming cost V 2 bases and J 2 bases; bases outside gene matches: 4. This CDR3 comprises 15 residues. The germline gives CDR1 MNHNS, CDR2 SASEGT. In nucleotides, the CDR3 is TGTGCCAGCAGTGAAACGGGGGGAAACACAGATACGCAGTATTTT. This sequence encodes CASSETGGNTDTQYF.

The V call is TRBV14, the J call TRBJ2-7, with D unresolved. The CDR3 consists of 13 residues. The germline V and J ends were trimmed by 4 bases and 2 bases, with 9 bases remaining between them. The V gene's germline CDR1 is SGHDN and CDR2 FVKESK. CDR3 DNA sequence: TGTGCCAGCAGCCCTCGGCCCACCTACGAGCAGTACTTC. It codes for CASSPRPTYEQYF.

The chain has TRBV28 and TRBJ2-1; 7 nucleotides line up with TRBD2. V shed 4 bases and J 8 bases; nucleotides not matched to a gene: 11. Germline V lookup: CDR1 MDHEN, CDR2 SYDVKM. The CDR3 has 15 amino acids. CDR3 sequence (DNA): TGTGCCAGCAGTTCATCCGCTGCGGGAGTCGATGAGCAGTTCTTC. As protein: CASSSSAAGVDEQFF.

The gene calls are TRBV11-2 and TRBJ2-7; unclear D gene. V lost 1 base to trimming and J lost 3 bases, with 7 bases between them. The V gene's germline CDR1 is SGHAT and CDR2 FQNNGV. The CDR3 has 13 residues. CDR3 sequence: CASSLARYYEQYF. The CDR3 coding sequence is TGTGCCAGCAGCTTAGCCCGATACTACGAGCAGTACTTC.

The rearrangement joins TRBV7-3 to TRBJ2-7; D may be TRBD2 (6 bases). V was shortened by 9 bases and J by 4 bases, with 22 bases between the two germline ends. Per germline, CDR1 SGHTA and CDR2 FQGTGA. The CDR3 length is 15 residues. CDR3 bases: TGTGCCAGTTCCCTGCAGGCGGGACCCCTGTACGAGCAGTACTTC. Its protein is CASSLQAGPLYEQYF. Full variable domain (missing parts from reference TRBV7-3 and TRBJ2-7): GAGVSQTPSNKVTEKGKYVELRCDPISGHTALYWYRQSLGQGPEFLIYFQGTGAADDSGLPNDRFFAVRPEGSVSTLKIQRTERGDSAVYLCASSLQAGPLYEQYFGPGTRLTVT.

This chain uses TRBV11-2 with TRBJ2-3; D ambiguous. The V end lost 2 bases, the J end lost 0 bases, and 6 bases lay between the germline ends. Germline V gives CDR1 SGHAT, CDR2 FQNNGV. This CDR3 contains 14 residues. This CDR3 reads CASSLWRSTDTQYF. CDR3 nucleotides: TGTGCCAGCAGCTTATGGAGAAGCACAGATACGCAGTATTTT.

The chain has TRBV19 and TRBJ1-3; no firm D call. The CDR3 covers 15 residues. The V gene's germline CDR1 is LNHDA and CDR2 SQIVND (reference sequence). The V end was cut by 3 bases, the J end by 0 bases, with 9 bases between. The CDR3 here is CASSIGLVSGNTIYF. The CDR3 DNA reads TGTGCCAGTAGTATCGGACTCGTCTCTGGAAACACCATATATTTT. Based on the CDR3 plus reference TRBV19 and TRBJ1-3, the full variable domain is DGGITQSPKYLFRKEGQNVTLSCEQNLNHDAMYWYRQDPGQGLRLIYYSQIVNDFQKGDIAEGYSVSREKKESFPLTVTSAQKNPTAFYLCASSIGLVSGNTIYFGEGSWLTVV.

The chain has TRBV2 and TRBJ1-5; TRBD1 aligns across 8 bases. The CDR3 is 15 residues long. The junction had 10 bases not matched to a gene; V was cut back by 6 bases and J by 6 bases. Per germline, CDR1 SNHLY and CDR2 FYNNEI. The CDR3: CASRASGQGFQPQHF. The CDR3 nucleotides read TGTGCCAGCAGGGCTTCCGGACAGGGCTTTCAGCCCCAGCATTTT.

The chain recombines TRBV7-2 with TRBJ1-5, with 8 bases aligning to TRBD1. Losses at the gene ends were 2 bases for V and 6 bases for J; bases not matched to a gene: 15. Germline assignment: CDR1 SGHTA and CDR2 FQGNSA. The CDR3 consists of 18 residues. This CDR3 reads CASSLISASGGIGQPQHF. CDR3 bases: TGTGCCAGCAGCTTAATTTCCGCCTCAGGGGGCATAGGTCAGCCCCAGCATTTT.

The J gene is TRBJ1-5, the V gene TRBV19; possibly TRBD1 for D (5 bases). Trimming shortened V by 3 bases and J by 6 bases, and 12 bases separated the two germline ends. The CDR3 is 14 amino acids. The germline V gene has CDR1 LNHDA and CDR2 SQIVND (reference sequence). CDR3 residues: CASSISGSSQPQHF. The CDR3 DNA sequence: TGTGCCAGTAGTATCTCAGGGTCGAGTCAGCCCCAGCATTTT.

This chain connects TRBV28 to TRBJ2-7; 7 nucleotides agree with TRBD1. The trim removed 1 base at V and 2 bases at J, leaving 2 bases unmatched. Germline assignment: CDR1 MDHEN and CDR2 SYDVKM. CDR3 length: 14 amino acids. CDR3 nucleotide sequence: TGTGCCAGCAGTTTATACAGGGGTCCCTACGAGCAGTACTTC. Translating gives CASSLYRGPYEQYF.

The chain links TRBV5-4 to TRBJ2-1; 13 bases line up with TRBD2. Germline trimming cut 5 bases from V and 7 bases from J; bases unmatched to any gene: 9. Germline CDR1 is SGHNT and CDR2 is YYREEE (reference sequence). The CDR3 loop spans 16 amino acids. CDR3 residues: CASRVAGTSGKNEQFF. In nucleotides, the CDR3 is TGTGCCAGCAGAGTAGCCGGGACTAGCGGGAAAAATGAGCAGTTCTTC.

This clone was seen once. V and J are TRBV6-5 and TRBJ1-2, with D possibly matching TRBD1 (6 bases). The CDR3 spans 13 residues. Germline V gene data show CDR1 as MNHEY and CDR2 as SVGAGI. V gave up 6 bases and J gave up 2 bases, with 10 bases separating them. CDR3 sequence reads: CASSLQGNYGYTF. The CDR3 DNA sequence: TGTGCCAGCAGCCTCCAGGGGAACTATGGCTACACCTTC.

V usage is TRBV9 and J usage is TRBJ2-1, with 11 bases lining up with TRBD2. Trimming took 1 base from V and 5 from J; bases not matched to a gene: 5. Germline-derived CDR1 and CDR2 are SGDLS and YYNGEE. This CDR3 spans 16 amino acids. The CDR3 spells CASSVQPTSGNNEQFF. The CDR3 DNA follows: TGTGCCAGCAGCGTACAGCCGACTAGCGGGAACAATGAGCAGTTCTTC.

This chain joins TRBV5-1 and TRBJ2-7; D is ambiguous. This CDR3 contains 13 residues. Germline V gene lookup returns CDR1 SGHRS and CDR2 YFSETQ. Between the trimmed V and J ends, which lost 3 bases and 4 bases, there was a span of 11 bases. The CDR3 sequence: CASSSPEGYEQYF. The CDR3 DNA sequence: TGCGCCAGCAGCTCCCCCGAAGGGTACGAGCAGTACTTC.

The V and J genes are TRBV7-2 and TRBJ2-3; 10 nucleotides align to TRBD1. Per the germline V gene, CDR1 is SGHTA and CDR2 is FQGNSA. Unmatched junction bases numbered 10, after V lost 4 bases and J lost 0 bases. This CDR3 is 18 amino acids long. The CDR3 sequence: CASSSPPGTGVSTDTQYF. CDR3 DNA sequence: TGTGCCAGCAGCTCCCCCCCGGGGACAGGGGTGAGCACAGATACGCAGTATTTT.

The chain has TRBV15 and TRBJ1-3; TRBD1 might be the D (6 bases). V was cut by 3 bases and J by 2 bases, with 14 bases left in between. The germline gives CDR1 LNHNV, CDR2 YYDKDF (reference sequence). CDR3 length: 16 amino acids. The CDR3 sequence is CATSRGLAGAGNTIYF. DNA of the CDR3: TGTGCCACCAGCAGGGGCTTGGCAGGGGCTGGAAACACCATATATTTT.

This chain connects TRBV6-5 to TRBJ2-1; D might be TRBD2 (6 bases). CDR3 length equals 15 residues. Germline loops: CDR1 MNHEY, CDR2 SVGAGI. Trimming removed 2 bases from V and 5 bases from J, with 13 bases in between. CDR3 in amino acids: CASSYVGGRNNEQFF. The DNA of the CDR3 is TGTGCCAGCAGTTACGTGGGAGGCCGGAACAATGAGCAGTTCTTC.

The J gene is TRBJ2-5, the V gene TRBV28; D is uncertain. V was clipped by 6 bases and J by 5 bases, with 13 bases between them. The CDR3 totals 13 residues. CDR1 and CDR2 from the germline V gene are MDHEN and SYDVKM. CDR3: CASRRPAAETQYF. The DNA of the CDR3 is TGTGCCAGCAGAAGACCGGCGGCGGAGACCCAGTACTTC.

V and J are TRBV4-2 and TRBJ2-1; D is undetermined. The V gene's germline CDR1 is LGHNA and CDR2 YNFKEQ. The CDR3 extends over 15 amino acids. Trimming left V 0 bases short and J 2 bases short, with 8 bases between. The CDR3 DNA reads TGTGCCAGCAGCCAAGATGGTCAGACCTACAATGAGCAGTTCTTC. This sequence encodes CASSQDGQTYNEQFF.

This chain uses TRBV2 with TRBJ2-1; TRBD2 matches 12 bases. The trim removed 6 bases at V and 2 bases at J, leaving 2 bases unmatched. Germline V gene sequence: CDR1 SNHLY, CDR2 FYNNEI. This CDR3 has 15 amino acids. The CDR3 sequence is CASRRLAGAYNEQFF. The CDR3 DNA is TGTGCCAGCAGGAGACTAGCGGGAGCCTACAATGAGCAGTTCTTC.